This T cell receptor beta chain was obtained from a study of shared clonotypes between healthy human individuals. Notes on the study in general: Unshared clonotypes carried lower generation probabilities than those common to all four donors. It was only blood that was sampled, and tissue repertoires likely differ. The naive CD4 repertoires of a few donors were compared, and approximately 5% of clonotypes were shared.

Genomic DNA from each subset was divided evenly over several immunoSEQ plates. Sequencing used immunoSEQ multiplex PCR; TCRdb keeps in-frame clones, though not all of them. The sample has 2 million to 3 million clones, approximately 93% seen once. This CDR3 spans 14 amino acids. Germline assignment: CDR1 MNHEY and CDR2 SMNVEV (reference sequence). The V and J ends lost 1 base and 4 bases respectively, with 9 bases between them. This clone occurred once. Its antigen remains unidentified. The sequence was collected from a man younger than 35 in good health. Some clones in this sample may be carry-over from other donors' samples. The V call is TRBV27, the J call TRBJ2-3; tentatively, D is TRBD2 (6 bases). The specimen was naive CD4+ T cells from PBMCs. As to subset: CD45RA+ positively selected. The CDR3 DNA reads as TGTGCCAGCAGTTTATATACTAGCCCAGATACGCAGTATTTT. Residues: CASSLYTSPDTQYF.